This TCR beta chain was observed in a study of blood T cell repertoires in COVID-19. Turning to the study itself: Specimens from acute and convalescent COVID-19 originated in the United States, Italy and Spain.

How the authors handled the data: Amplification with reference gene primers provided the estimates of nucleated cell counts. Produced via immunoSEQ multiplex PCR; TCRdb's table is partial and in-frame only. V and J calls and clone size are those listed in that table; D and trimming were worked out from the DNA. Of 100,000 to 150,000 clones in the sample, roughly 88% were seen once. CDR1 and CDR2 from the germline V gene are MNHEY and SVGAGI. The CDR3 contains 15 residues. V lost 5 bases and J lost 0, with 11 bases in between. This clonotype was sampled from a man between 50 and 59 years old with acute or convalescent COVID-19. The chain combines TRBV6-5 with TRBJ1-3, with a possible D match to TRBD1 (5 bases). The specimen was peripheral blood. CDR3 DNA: TGTGCCAGCAGTCCCGACAGCTTCTCTGGAAACACCATATATTTT. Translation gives CASSPDSFSGNTIYF.